This T cell receptor (beta chain) is from a study of blood T cell repertoires in COVID-19. Libraries were prepared by immunoSEQ multiplex PCR; TCRdb keeps only in-frame clonotypes and omits some of them. This sample carries over 75,000 clones, 86% of them seen once, and the ten largest clones take under 30%. Sequenced material: peripheral blood. This sequence originates from a human donor in a cohort sampled during active COVID-19.

This CDR3 is CASSGGRPYEQYF. The CDR3 DNA is TGTGCCAGCAGCGGGGGCAGGCCCTACGAGCAGTACTTC. This chain links TRBV5-4 with TRBJ2-7; D is perhaps TRBD1 (6 bases). The CDR3 totals 13 residues. The germline V and J ends were trimmed by 4 bases and 2 bases, with 10 bases remaining between them. The germline V gene encodes CDR1 SGHNT and CDR2 YYREEE (reference sequence).